This T cell receptor (beta chain) came from a study of shared clonotypes between healthy human individuals. The method was immunoSEQ multiplex PCR; TCRdb's version includes in-frame clones alone and lacks a portion of them. Found here are roughly 2.6 million clones, around nine tenths of them singletons; the top ten hold roughly 0.14%. The germline V gene has CDR1 SGHNT and CDR2 YYREEE (reference sequence). V shed 6 bases, J shed 2 bases, and the junction held 11 bases outside the gene matches. The CDR3 covers 16 residues. The chain employs TRBV5-4 and TRBJ2-3; 8 bases are shared with TRBD2. Sequencing input: naive CD4+ T cells sorted from blood. As to subset: CD45RA+ positively selected. This clonotype was obtained from a young man in good health. The CDR3 reads CASNPGGQGNTDTQYF. The CDR3 DNA reads as TGTGCCAGCAACCCGGGGGGGCAGGGGAACACAGATACGCAGTATTTT.